Listed below are T cell receptor beta chains from one sample, sequenced in a study of response to subunit inactivated influenza vaccine. TCRdb ran MiXCR on the RT-PCR reads and lists one entry per CDR3 protein. Found here are 500,000 to 600,000 distinct CDR3 sequences, 12% to 15% of them singletons; the top ten hold around 10%. This specimen was PBMCs from blood, taken approximately 12 days after vaccination. These receptors were taken from a middle-aged man who received an inactivated influenza vaccine. CDR3s include the opening cysteine and the closing phenylalanine or tryptophan. The order of the fields is V gene, D gene, clone size, J gene, CDR3 DNA, CDR3 protein. D genes are given only for firm matches. Rows give clone size only sometimes, using once, few, many, or a class for an expanded clone.

TRBV27	TRBD2	few	TRBJ2-1	TGTGCCAGCAGTAGGACTAGCGGGGGCCACACAAATGAGCAGTTCTTC	CASSRTSGGHTNEQFF
TRBV5-1	TRBD2	few	TRBJ2-3	TGCGCCAGCAGCTTGAGACCGGGACTAGCGACGACAGATACGCAGTATTTT	CASSLRPGLATTDTQYF
TRBV20-1	TRBD2	few	TRBJ2-1	TGCAGTGCTAGAGATAGCGGGGGTGTCTACAATGAGCAGTTCTTC	CSARDSGGVYNEQFF
TRBV7-6	.	.	TRBJ2-3	TGTGCCAGCAGCCCGCCCCGGTCCCCAGATACGCAGTATTTT	CASSPPRSPDTQYF
TRBV18	.	.	TRBJ2-7	TGTGCCAGCTCAACCGGGACACAACTCTACGAGCAGTACTTC	CASSTGTQLYEQYF
TRBV6-4	.	many	TRBJ2-3	TGTGCCAGCAGTGACTCCCTAGAAGGGGCAGATACGCAGTATTTT	CASSDSLEGADTQYF
TRBV18	TRBD1	.	TRBJ1-2	TGTGCCAGCTCACCTCGGGACAGCCCAATGGAGTTCTATGGCTACACCTTC	CASSPRDSPMEFYGYTF
TRBV20-1	.	.	TRBJ1-2	TGCAGTGCTGAACCGGGACGCGAGACCTATGGCTACACCTTC	CSAEPGRETYGYTF
TRBV6-2/TRBV6-3	.	.	TRBJ2-3	TGTGCCAGCAGTTACGAGTCAAGAAGACCAGTCTTCACAGATACGCAGTATTTT	CASSYESRRPVFTDTQYF
TRBV18	TRBD1	few	TRBJ1-2	TGTGCCAGCTCACCAGGACAGGGTGTGGACTATGGCTACACCTTC	CASSPGQGVDYGYTF
TRBV7-3	.	.	TRBJ1-5	TGTGCCAGCAGCTTACTAGCGGGAGGGCCGGCAGATACGCAGCATTTT	CASSLLAGGPADTQHF
TRBV6-2/TRBV6-3	TRBD1	few	TRBJ2-7	TGTGCCAGCATAGTCGGGACAGGGACCTACGAGCAGTACTTC	CASIVGTGTYEQYF
TRBV7-2	.	many	TRBJ2-1	TGTGCCAGCACCAAGGGGGGAAATGAGCAGTTCTTC	CASTKGGNEQFF
TRBV4-2	.	.	TRBJ2-5	TGTGCCAGCAGCCAGGAACAGGTAGAGACCCAGTACTTC	CASSQEQVETQYF
TRBV5-6	.	many	TRBJ2-4	TGTGCCAGCAGCTTGGCCAGGCCGATAGCCAAAAACATTCAGTACTTC	CASSLARPIAKNIQYF
TRBV12-3/TRBV12-4	.	.	TRBJ2-5	TGTGCCAGCAATCAGGGTTTCCCAGAGACCCAGTACTTC	CASNQGFPETQYF
TRBV28	TRBD1	.	TRBJ1-1	TGTGCCAGCAGTTTTTTCCTTAGACAGGGAGCTGTTGTACGGAACACTGAAGCTTTCTTT	CASSFFLRQGAVVRNTEAFF
TRBV4-1	.	.	TRBJ2-4	TGCGCCAGCAGCCAAGACGCAACTAACATTCAGTACTTC	CASSQDATNIQYF
TRBV27	.	few	TRBJ2-1	TGTGCCAGCAGTTTTGGGGAAGGGGCCTACAATGAGCAGTTCTTC	CASSFGEGAYNEQFF
TRBV15	TRBD1	few	TRBJ2-2	TGTGCCACCAGCAGGGTAGGACAGGCCGGGGAGCTGTTTTTT	CATSRVGQAGELFF
TRBV6-1	.	few	TRBJ2-7	TGTGCCAGCAGTAAAGGACAGCACTTCTACGAGCAGTACTTC	CASSKGQHFYEQYF
TRBV10-1	.	.	TRBJ2-2	TGCGCCAGCAGTGATCGGGACGTCGTAACCGGGGAGCTGTTTTTT	CASSDRDVVTGELFF
TRBV7-2	.	.	TRBJ2-2	TGTGCCAGCACCTCAACGGGGAGAACCGGGGAGCTGTTTTTT	CASTSTGRTGELFF
TRBV11-1	TRBD2	.	TRBJ2-7	TGTGCCAGCAGCCCCCATCGCGGGGGGGAAAAACCCTCCTACGAGCAGTACTTC	CASSPHRGGEKPSYEQYF
TRBV18	.	many	TRBJ2-7	TGTGCCAGCTCTCCCCTGAGGGAGGAGCAGTACTTC	CASSPLREEQYF
TRBV6-1	TRBD1	.	TRBJ1-5	TGTGCCAGCAGTGAACAAAACAGACAGGGGTCACATTATCAGCCCCAGCATTTT	CASSEQNRQGSHYQPQHF
TRBV7-9	.	many	TRBJ2-3	TGTGCCAGCAAGGGGCCGATTAGCACAGATACGCAGTATTTT	CASKGPISTDTQYF
TRBV4-1	TRBD2	.	TRBJ2-3	TGCGCCAGCAGCCAAACCCGAACTAGCGGGGGGAACACAGATACGCAGTATTTT	CASSQTRTSGGNTDTQYF
TRBV28	.	few	TRBJ2-5	TGTGCCAGCAGTACAGGGACGAAGACCCAGTACTTC	CASSTGTKTQYF
TRBV11-2	.	few	TRBJ2-7	TGTGCCAGCAGCTTCGACAGGTCGCCGCAGTACTTC	CASSFDRSPQYF
TRBV4-2	TRBD2	.	TRBJ2-3	TGTGCCAGCAGCCAAGAACCTAGCGGGAGCCGCACAGATACGCAGTATTTT	CASSQEPSGSRTDTQYF
TRBV7-9	.	.	TRBJ2-2	TGTGCCAGCAACTCCGACACTAGCCACGCCGGGGAGCTGTTTTTT	CASNSDTSHAGELFF
TRBV5-1	.	few	TRBJ2-7	TGCGCCAGCAGCTTGGATGAGGGCCGGTCCTACGAGCAGTACTTC	CASSLDEGRSYEQYF